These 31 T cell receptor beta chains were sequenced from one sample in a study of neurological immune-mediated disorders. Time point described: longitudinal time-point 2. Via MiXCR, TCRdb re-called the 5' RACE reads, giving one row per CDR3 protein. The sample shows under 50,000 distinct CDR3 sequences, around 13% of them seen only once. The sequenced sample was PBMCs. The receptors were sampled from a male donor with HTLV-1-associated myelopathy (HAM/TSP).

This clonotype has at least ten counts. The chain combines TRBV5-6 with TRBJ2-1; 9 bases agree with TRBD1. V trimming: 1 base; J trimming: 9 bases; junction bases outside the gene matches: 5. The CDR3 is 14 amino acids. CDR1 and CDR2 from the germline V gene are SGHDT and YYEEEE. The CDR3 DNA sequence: TGTGCCAGCAGCTTGAACAGGGGGCTAAGTGAGCAGTTCTTC. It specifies CASSLNRGLSEQFF.

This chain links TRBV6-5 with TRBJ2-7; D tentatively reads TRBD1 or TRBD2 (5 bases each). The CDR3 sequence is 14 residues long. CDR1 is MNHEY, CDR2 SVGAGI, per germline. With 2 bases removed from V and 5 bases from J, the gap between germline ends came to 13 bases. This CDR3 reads CASSYRGRWNEQYF. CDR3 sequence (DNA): TGTGCCAGCAGTTACCGGGGACGGTGGAACGAGCAGTACTTC.

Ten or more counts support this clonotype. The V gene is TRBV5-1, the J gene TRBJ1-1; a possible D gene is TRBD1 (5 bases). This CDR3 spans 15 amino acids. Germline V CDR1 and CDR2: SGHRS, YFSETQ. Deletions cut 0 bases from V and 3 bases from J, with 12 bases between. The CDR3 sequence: CASSLVNGADTEAFF. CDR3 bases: TGCGCCAGCAGCTTGGTTAACGGGGCCGACACTGAAGCTTTCTTT.

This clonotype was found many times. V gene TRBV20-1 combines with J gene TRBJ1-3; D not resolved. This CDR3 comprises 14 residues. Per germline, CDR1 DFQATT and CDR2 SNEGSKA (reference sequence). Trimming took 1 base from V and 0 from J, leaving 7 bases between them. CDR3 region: CSARGRYSGNTIYF. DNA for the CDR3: TGCAGTGCTAGAGGTAGATACTCTGGAAACACCATATATTTT.

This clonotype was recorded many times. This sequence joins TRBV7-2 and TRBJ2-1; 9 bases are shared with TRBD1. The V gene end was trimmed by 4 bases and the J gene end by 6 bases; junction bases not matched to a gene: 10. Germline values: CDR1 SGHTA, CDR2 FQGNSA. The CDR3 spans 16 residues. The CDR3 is CASSSSAGTGLNEQFF. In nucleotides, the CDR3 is TGTGCCAGCAGCTCCTCAGCCGGGACAGGGCTCAATGAGCAGTTCTTC.

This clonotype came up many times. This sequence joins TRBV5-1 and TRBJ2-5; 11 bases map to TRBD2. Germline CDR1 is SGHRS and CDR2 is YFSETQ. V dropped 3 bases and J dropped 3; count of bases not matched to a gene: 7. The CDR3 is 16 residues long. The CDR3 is CASSSDSGGAEETQYF. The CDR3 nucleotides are TGCGCCAGCAGCTCGGATAGCGGGGGGGCCGAAGAGACCCAGTACTTC.

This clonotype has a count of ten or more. The CDR3 region is CASSLFLDTEAFF. CDR3 coding DNA: TGTGCCAGCAGCTTATTCCTGGACACTGAAGCTTTCTTT. The rearrangement uses TRBV7-9 and TRBJ1-1; D unclear. CDR1 SEHNR and CDR2 FQNEAQ come from the germline V gene (reference sequence). Trimming cost V 2 bases and J 3 bases, with 7 bases left between them. The CDR3 runs 13 residues.

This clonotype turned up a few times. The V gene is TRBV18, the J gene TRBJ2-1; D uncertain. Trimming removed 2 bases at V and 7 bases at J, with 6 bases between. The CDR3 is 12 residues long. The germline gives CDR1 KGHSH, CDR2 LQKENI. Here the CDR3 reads CASSPKGNEQFF. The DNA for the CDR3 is TGTGCCAGCTCACCAAAGGGAAATGAGCAGTTCTTC.

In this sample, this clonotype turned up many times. The CDR3: CASSLRAAGSTDTQYF. CDR3 bases: TGCGCCAGCAGCTTGCGGGCTGCGGGGAGCACAGATACGCAGTATTTT. The chain is built from TRBV5-1 and TRBJ2-3; D possibly corresponds to TRBD2 (6 bases). V was trimmed by 1 base and J by 0 bases, leaving 12 bases between them. This CDR3 region has 16 residues. Germline V gene lookup returns CDR1 SGHRS and CDR2 YFSETQ.

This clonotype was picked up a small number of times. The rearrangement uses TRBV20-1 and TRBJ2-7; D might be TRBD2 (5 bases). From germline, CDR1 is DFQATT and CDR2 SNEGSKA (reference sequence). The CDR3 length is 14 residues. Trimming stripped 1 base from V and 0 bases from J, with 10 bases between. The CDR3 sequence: CSARGKRVSYEQYF. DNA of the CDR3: TGCAGTGCTAGAGGAAAGAGGGTCTCCTACGAGCAGTACTTC.

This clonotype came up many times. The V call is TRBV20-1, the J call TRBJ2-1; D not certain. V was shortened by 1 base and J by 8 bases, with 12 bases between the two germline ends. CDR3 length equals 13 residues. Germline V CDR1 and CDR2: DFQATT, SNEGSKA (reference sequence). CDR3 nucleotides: TGCAGTGCTAGAGTCCTGATATTGGATGAGCAGTTCTTC. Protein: CSARVLILDEQFF.

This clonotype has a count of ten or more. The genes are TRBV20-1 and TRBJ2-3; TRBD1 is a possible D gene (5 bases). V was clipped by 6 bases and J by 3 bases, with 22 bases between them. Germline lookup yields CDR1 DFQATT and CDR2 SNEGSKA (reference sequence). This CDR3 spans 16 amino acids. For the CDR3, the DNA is TGCAGTGCCCAACCCAGGCATAGGGGAATAACAGATACGCAGTATTTT. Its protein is CSAQPRHRGITDTQYF.

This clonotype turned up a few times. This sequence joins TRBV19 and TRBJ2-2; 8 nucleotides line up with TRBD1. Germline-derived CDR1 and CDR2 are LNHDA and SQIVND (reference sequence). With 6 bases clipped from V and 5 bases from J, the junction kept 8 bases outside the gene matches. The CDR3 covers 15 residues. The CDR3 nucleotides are TGTGCCAGTAGCATCGGACAGGGAAGTACCGGGGAGCTGTTTTTT. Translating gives CASSIGQGSTGELFF.

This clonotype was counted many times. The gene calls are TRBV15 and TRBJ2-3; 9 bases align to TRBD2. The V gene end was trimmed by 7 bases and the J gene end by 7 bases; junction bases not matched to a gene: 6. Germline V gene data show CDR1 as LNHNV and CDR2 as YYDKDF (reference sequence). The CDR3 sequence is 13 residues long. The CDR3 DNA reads TGTGCCACCAATCGCGGGGGGGCCTATACGCAGTATTTT. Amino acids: CATNRGGAYTQYF.

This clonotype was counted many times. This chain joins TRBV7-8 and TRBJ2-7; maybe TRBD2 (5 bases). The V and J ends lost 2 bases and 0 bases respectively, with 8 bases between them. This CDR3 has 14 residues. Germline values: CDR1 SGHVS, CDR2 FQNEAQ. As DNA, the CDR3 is TGTGCCAGCAGCTTATCCGGGGTCTCCTACGAGCAGTACTTC. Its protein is CASSLSGVSYEQYF.

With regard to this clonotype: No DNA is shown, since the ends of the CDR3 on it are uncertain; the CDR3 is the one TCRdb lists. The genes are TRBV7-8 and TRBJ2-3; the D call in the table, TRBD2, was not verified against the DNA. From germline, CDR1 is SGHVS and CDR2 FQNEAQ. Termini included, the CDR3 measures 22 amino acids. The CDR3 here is CASSFYICSARLAGGPTDTQYF.

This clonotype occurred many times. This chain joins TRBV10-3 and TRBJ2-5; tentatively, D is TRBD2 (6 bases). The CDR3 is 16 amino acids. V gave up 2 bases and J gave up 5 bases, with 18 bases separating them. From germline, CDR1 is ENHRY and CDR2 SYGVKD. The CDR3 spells CAISETSVGRSETQYF. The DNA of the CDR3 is TGTGCCATCAGTGAGACAAGTGTTGGGAGGTCGGAGACCCAGTACTTC.

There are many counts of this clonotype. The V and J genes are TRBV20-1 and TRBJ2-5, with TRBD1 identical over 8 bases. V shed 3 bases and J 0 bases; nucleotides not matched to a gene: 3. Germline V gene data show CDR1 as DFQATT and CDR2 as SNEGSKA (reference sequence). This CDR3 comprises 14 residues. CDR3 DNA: TGCAGTGCTAGGGGACAGGCGTACCAAGAGACCCAGTACTTC. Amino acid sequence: CSARGQAYQETQYF.

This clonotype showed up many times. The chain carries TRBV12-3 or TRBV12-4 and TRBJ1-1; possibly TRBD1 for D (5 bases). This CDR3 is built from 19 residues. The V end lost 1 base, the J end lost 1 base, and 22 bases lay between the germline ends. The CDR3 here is CASSLVTMGRGPKNTEAFF. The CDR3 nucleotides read TGTGCCAGCAGTTTAGTTACCATGGGGCGGGGCCCGAAGAACACTGAAGCTTTCTTT.

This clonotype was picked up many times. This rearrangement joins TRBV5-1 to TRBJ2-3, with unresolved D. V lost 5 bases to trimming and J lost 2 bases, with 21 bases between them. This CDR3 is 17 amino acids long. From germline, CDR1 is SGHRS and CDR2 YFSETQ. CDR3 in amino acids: CASSARAQQQITDTQYF. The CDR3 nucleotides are TGCGCCAGCAGTGCCCGCGCCCAGCAGCAAATCACAGATACGCAGTATTTT.

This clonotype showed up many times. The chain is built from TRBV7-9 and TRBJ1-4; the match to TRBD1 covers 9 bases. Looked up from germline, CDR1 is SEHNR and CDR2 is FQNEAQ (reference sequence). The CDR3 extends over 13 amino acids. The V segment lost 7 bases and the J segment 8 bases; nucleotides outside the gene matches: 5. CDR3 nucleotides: TGTGCCAGCATACCGGACAGGGGCGAAAAACTGTTTTTT. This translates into CASIPDRGEKLFF.

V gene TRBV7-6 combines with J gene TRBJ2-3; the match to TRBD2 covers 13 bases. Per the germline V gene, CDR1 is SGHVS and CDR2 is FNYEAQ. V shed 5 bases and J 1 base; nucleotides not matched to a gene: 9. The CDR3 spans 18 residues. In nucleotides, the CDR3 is TGTGCCAGCAGCGTATGGACTAGCGGGGGTTCGGGCACAGATACGCAGTATTTT. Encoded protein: CASSVWTSGGSGTDTQYF. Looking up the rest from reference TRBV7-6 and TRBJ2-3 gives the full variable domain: GAGVSQSPRYKVTKRGQDVALRCDPISGHVSLYWYRQALGQGPEFLTYFNYEAQQDKSGLPNDRFSAERPEGSISTLTIQRTEQRDSAMYRCASSVWTSGGSGTDTQYFGPGTRLTVL.

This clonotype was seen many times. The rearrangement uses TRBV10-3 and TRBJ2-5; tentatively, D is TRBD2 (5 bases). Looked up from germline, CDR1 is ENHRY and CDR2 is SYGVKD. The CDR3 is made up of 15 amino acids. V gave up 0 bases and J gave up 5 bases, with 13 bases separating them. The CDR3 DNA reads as TGTGCCATCAGTGAGTCGAGGAGGCAAAGGGAGACCCAGTACTTC. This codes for CAISESRRQRETQYF.

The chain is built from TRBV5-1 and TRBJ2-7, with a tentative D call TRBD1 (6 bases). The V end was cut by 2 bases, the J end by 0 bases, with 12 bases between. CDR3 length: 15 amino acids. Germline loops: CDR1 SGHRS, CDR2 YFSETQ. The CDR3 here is CASSFPTGSSYEQYF. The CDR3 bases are TGCGCCAGCAGCTTCCCGACAGGCAGCTCCTACGAGCAGTACTTC.

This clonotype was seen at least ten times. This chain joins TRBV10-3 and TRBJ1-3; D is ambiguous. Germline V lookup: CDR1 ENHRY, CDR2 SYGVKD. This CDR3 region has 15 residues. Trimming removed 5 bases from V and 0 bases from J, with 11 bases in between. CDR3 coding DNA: TGTGCCATCAGTCGGACGGCAGGCTCTGGAAACACCATATATTTT. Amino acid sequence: CAISRTAGSGNTIYF.

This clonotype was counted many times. CDR3 protein: CSAEGTGRTYEQYF. CDR3 in DNA: TGCAGTGCAGAAGGGACAGGGAGGACCTACGAGCAGTACTTC. This rearrangement joins TRBV20-1 to TRBJ2-7, with 9 bases identical to TRBD1. This CDR3 comprises 14 residues. Trimming removed 6 bases from V and 2 bases from J; junction bases left unmatched: 8. Germline CDR1 DFQATT, CDR2 SNEGSKA (reference sequence).

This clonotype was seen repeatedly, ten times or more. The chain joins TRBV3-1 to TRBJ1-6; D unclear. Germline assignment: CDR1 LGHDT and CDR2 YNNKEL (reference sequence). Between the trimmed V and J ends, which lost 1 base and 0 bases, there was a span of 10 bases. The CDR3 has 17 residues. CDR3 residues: CASSQGPLSSYNSPLHF. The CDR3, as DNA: TGTGCCAGCAGCCAAGGACCGCTAAGCTCCTATAATTCACCCCTCCACTTT.

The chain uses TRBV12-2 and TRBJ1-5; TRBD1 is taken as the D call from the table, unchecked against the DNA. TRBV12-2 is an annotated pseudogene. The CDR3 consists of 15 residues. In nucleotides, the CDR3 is TGTGCAAGTCGCTTAGTGGACAGGGTGGATCAGCCCCAGCATTTT. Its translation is CASRLVDRVDQPQHF.

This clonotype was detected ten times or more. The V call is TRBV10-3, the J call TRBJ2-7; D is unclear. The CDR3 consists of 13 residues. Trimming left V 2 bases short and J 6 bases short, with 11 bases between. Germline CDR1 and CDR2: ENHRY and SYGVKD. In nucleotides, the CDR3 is TGTGCCATCAGTGAGGCCCAGGCCCTCGAGCAGTACTTC. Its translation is CAISEAQALEQYF.

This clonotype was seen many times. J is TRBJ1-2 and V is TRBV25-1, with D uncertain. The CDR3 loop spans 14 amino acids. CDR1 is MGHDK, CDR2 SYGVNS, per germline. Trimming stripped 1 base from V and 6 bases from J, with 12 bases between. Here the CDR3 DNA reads TGTGCCAGCAGTGAATTCGGCAGAACCGATGGCTACACCTTC. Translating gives CASSEFGRTDGYTF.

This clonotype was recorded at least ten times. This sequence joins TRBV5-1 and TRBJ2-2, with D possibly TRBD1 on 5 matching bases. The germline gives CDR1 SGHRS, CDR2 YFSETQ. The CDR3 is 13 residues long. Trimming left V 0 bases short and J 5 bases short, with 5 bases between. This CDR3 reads CASSLEGTGELFF. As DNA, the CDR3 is TGCGCCAGCAGCTTGGAGGGGACCGGGGAGCTGTTTTTT.